These T cell receptor beta chains were read from a single sample in a study of T-cell memory formation after mild COVID-19. TCRdb re-derived calls from the 5' RACE reads in MiXCR, one entry per CDR3 protein. In the table there are fewer than 650,000 distinct CDR3 sequences, about 22% of which are singletons. Sequenced input: PBMCs or a T cell subset sorted from them (not recorded which). The receptors here all came from an adult woman who had mild COVID-19 (a few samples of this study predate the infection). Cell type and time point are not known. Both conserved end residues are part of each CDR3.

j_call v_call cdr3_aa
TRBJ2-7 TRBV27 CASSDAGGREQYF
TRBJ2-2 TRBV4-3 CASSQGQYLTGELFF
TRBJ1-4 TRBV19 CASKAENEKLFF
TRBJ2-7 TRBV5-1 CASSLDRGYGYEQYF
TRBJ2-1 TRBV3-1 CASSQEGLGRSKQFF
TRBJ2-7 TRBV4-1 CASSQGTQGYEQYF
TRBJ2-7 TRBV19 CASSIRGQGHTEQYF
TRBJ2-1 TRBV7-9 CASSSPGTSGRDDNEQFF
TRBJ2-4 TRBV7-9 CASSPTGILAKNIQYF
TRBJ1-4 TRBV6-1 CASSEAPFRGNEKLFF
TRBJ2-6 TRBV12-3/TRBV12-4 CASTPGGGFSGANVLTF
TRBJ2-7 TRBV11-3 CASSPGRGQGYEQYF
TRBJ2-1 TRBV7-3 CASSLDPYAGVSSYNEQFF
TRBJ2-1 TRBV3-1 CASSQISTDYNEQFF
TRBJ2-7 TRBV20-1 CSARAGVTSGSGEEQYF
TRBJ1-1 TRBV9 CASSPRGNQNTEAFF
TRBJ2-1 TRBV15 CATSRAGSKLSSYNEQFF
TRBJ2-2 TRBV30 CAWNLGGVLGNTGELFF
TRBJ1-5 TRBV7-2 CASSFGQGRNQPQHF
TRBJ2-2 TRBV29-1 CSVESFDRVNTGELFF
TRBJ2-7 TRBV20-1 CSARDLRGGQGHF
TRBJ2-3 TRBV30 CAWSGGGVTDTQYF
TRBJ2-5 TRBV7-9 CASSKLGLAGQETQYF
TRBJ2-7 TRBV6-5 CASQGRGTYEQYF
TRBJ2-1 TRBV7-3 CASSPRAGAGYEQFF
TRBJ1-2 TRBV11-2 CASSLGQTDNYGYTF
TRBJ2-1 TRBV6-2/TRBV6-3 CASSMGGSYNEQFF
TRBJ1-4 TRBV4-3 CASSQGTGTNEKLFF
TRBJ1-1 TRBV11-3 CASRFGVAEAFF
TRBJ2-4 TRBV12-3/TRBV12-4 CASLDRVLAKNIQYF
TRBJ2-4 TRBV7-8 CASSDPTLVAKNIQYF
TRBJ1-1 TRBV5-1 CASSFRQGRFPNTEAFF
TRBJ1-1 TRBV7-9 CASSTGNTEAFF
TRBJ1-2 TRBV2 CASSGTGDNYGYTF
TRBJ1-2 TRBV6-1 CASSETAANYGYTF